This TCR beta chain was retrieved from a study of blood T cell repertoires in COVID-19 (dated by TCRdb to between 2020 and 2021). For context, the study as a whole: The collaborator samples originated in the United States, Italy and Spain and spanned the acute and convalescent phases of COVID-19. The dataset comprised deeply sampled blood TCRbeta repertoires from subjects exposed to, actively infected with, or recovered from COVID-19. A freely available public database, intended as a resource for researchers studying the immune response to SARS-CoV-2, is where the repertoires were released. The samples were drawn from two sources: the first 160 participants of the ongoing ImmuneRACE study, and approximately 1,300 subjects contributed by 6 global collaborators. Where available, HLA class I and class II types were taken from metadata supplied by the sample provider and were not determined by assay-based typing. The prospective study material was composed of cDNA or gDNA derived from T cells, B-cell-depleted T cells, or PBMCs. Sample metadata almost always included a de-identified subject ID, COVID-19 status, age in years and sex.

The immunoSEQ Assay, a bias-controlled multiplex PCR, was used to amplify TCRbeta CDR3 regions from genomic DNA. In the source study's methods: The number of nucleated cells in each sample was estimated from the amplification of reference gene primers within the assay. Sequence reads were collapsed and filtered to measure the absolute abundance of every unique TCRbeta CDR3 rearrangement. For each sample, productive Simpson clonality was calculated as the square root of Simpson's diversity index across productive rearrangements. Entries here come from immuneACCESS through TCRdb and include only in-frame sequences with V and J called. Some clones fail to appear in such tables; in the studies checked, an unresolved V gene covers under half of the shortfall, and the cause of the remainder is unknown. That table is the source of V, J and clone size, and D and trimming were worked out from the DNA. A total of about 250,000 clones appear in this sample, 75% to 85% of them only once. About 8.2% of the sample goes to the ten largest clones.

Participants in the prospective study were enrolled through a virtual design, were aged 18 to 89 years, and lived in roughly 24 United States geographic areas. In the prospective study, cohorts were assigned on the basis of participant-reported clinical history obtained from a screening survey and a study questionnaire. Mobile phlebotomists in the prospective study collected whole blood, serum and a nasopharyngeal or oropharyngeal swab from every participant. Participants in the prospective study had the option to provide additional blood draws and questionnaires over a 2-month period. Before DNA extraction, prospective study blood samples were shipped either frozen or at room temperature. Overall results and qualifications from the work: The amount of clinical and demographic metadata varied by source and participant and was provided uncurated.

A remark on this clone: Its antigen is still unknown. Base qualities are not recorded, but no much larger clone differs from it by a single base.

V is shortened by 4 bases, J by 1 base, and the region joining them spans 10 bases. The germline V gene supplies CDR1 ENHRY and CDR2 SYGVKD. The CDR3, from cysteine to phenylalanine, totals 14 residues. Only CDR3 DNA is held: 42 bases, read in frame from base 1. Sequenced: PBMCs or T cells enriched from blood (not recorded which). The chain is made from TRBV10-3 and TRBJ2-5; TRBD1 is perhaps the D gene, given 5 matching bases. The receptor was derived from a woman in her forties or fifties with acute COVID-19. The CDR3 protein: CAISADNSQETQYF. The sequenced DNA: TGTGCCATCAGTGCGGACAACAGCCAAGAGACCCAGTACTTC.